This T cell receptor (beta chain) was sequenced during a study of memory CD4+ T cells and cytomegalovirus serostatus. Looking at the study overall: Donors were healthy Belgian adults, several CMV seropositive and roughly 25 seronegative.

Data came from immunoSEQ multiplex PCR; TCRdb stores just in-frame clones and leaves some out. The profile shows approximately 61,000 clones, around 80% of them singletons. Single viable CD3+CD4+CD8-CD45RO+ cells were sorted as the memory CD4+ T cells. Trimming pared 1 base from V and 4 bases from J, leaving 21 bases between. In germline, CDR1 is SQVTM, CDR2 ANQGSEA. The CDR3 runs 17 residues. The gene calls are TRBV29-1 and TRBJ2-3, with D possibly TRBD1 on 6 matching bases. Material for sequencing was memory CD4+ T cells from blood. The clonotype was recovered from an adult in good health and CMV-seronegative. Some clones in this sample may be carry-over from other donors' samples. CDR3 residues: CSVEVFRIPGDADTQYF. In DNA, the CDR3 is TGCAGCGTTGAAGTTTTTCGAATACCAGGGGACGCAGATACGCAGTATTTT.